These 30 T cell receptor beta chains came from one sample sequenced in a study of early T cells in non-severe SARS-CoV-2 infection. TCRdb fed the 5' RACE reads into MiXCR, producing one record per CDR3 protein. The table lists some 26,000 distinct CDR3 sequences, approximately 4.8% of them singletons. Sequenced material: whole blood. These receptors were collected from an adult who was a healthcare worker with PCR-confirmed SARS-CoV-2 infection or an uninfected control (not recorded which).

This clonotype came up many times. V and J are TRBV7-9 and TRBJ1-1; 9 nucleotides align to TRBD1. Germline V gives CDR1 SEHNR, CDR2 FQNEAQ (reference sequence). CDR3 size: 12 residues. V lost 5 bases and J lost 10; bases outside the gene matches: 5. The CDR3 sequence: CASSGQGRLAFF. CDR3 nucleotides: TGTGCCAGCAGCGGACAGGGGCGGTTAGCTTTCTTT.

V usage is TRBV4-1 and J usage is TRBJ1-1; 7 bases align to TRBD1. The CDR3 runs 16 residues. Unmatched junction bases numbered 12, after V lost 3 bases and J lost 5 bases. Germline lookup yields CDR1 MGHRA and CDR2 YSYEKL. CDR3 nucleotides: TGCGCCAGCAGCCAGGAAATAGGAAGGGGGCATACTGAAGCTTTCTTT. Protein product: CASSQEIGRGHTEAFF.

Ten or more counts support this clonotype. The J gene is TRBJ2-7, the V gene TRBV28; D unclear. The germline V gene encodes CDR1 MDHEN and CDR2 SYDVKM. The CDR3 covers 12 residues. V was cut by 3 bases and J by 3 bases, with 6 bases left in between. CDR3 DNA sequence: TGTGCCAGCAGTTTTATTTTCTACGAGCAGTACTTC. This gives the protein CASSFIFYEQYF.

This rearrangement joins TRBV10-3 to TRBJ2-2, with TRBD1 identical over 8 bases. V shed 5 bases and J 1 base; nucleotides not matched to a gene: 15. The CDR3 totals 19 residues. The germline CDR1 and CDR2 sequences are ENHRY and SYGVKD. The CDR3 coding sequence is TGTGCCATCAGTACAGACTTTTACAGGGGGAAAGGGAACACCGGGGAGCTGTTTTTT. The encoded protein is CAISTDFYRGKGNTGELFF.

This clonotype was picked up many times. V and J are TRBV14 and TRBJ2-2; 10 positions match TRBD2. The CDR3 is made up of 18 amino acids. Germline V gene data show CDR1 as SGHDN and CDR2 as FVKESK. The V segment lost 3 bases and the J segment 5 bases; nucleotides outside the gene matches: 12. The CDR3 nucleotides read TGTGCCAGCAGCCACACGCATCGACTTAGCGGGGGGACCGGGGAGCTGTTTTTT. It codes for CASSHTHRLSGGTGELFF.

This clonotype was observed a handful of times. Possible read error: a much larger clone is one base away. This chain links TRBV18 with TRBJ2-3, with no clear D. CDR3 length equals 12 residues. Germline values: CDR1 KGHSH, CDR2 LQKENI. CDR3 sequence (DNA): TGTGTCAGCTCACCAGATTCAGATACGCAGTATTTT. This translates into CVSSPDSDTQYF.

Ten or more counts support this clonotype. This sequence joins TRBV11-2 and TRBJ2-2; the D is unclear. Germline V gene lookup returns CDR1 SGHAT and CDR2 FQNNGV. The CDR3 is 13 residues long. V was cut by 5 bases and J by 2 bases, with 6 bases left in between. The CDR3, as DNA: TGTGCCAGCAGCCCAACTAACACCGGGGAGCTGTTTTTT. This codes for CASSPTNTGELFF.

CDR3 sequence (DNA): TGCGCCAGCAGCTTGACCCAAGAGACCCAGTACTTC. It translates to CASSLTQETQYF. The V and J genes are TRBV5-1 and TRBJ2-5; D remains ambiguous. CDR3 length equals 12 residues. V dropped 1 base and J dropped 1 base, with 2 bases sitting between them. CDR1 and CDR2 (germline): SGHRS, YFSETQ. Full variable domain (rest looked up from reference TRBV5-1 and TRBJ2-5): KAGVTQTPRYLIKTRGQQVTLSCSPISGHRSVSWYQQTPGQGLQFLFEYFSETQRNKGNFPGRFSGRQFSNSRSEMNVSTLELGDSALYLCASSLTQETQYFGPGTRLLVL.

This clonotype occurred many times. The chain is built from TRBV29-1 and TRBJ2-7; D unresolved. Germline values: CDR1 SQVTM, CDR2 ANQGSEA. V lost 4 bases, J lost 5 bases, and 12 bases lay in between. This CDR3 spans 12 amino acids. The CDR3 DNA reads as TGCAGCGTTGGGTCTGTTTGGAACGAGCAGTACTTC. Its protein is CSVGSVWNEQYF.

This clonotype was detected many times. The rearrangement uses TRBV3-1 and TRBJ2-5; TRBD2 matches at 7 bases. Germline assignment: CDR1 LGHDT and CDR2 YNNKEL (reference sequence). The length of the CDR3 is 14 residues. J gave up 1 base and V 4 bases, and 3 bases lay outside the gene matches. The chain's CDR3 is CASSPGTTQETQYF. CDR3 bases: TGTGCCAGCAGCCCCGGGACTACCCAAGAGACCCAGTACTTC.

This clonotype was picked up a small number of times. The V gene is TRBV28, the J gene TRBJ2-3, with D tentatively TRBD1 (5 bases). Per germline, CDR1 MDHEN and CDR2 SYDVKM. This CDR3 has 12 residues. V lost 7 bases and J lost 6, with 11 bases in between. CDR3 residues: CASTLGVDTQYF. The CDR3 nucleotides read TGTGCCAGCACGCTAGGGGTTGATACGCAGTATTTT.

At least ten counts were recorded for this clonotype. This chain links TRBV4-1 with TRBJ2-5; D unresolved. Germline V gives CDR1 MGHRA, CDR2 YSYEKL. The V and J ends lost 2 bases and 0 bases respectively, with 7 bases between them. This CDR3 is 14 amino acids long. The DNA for the CDR3 is TGCGCCAGCAGCCAACAGGAGTACCAAGAGACCCAGTACTTC. Protein sequence: CASSQQEYQETQYF.

This clonotype was found many times. The CDR3 is CASSSMGLAPDTQYF. CDR3 DNA sequence: TGTGCCAGCAGCTCGATGGGACTAGCGCCAGATACGCAGTATTTT. J is TRBJ2-3 and V is TRBV9; TRBD2 matches 10 bases. CDR1 and CDR2 (germline): SGDLS, YYNGEE. This CDR3 is built from 15 residues. V was pared by 4 bases and J by 4 bases, with 6 bases of the junction left unmatched.

This clonotype was counted ten times or more. The chain combines TRBV7-2 with TRBJ1-5; TRBD1 matches at 7 bases. The CDR3 runs to 16 residues. The V and J ends lost 5 bases and 0 bases, in that order; junction bases with no gene match: 7. The germline V gene encodes CDR1 SGHTA and CDR2 FQGNSA. CDR3 amino acids: CASSEGTVYSNQPQHF. The DNA of the CDR3 is TGTGCCAGCAGCGAAGGGACAGTTTATAGCAATCAGCCCCAGCATTTT.

Ten or more counts support this clonotype. The CDR3 is CASSQRTGETQYF. The CDR3 DNA reads TGTGCCAGCAGCCAGCGTACGGGGGAGACCCAGTACTTC. The chain couples TRBV4-2 to TRBJ2-5; D may be TRBD2 (5 bases). The CDR3 length is 13 residues. Germline CDR1 is LGHNA and CDR2 is YNFKEQ. V was trimmed by 3 bases and J by 5 bases, leaving 10 bases between them.

This clonotype was found many times. This chain uses TRBV10-3 with TRBJ2-5; D gene unclear. Trimming cost V 1 base and J 0 bases, with 0 bases left between them. CDR1 ENHRY and CDR2 SYGVKD come from the germline V gene. The CDR3 covers 12 residues. CDR3 DNA sequence: TGTGCCATCAGTGAGTACCAAGAGACCCAGTACTTC. It codes for CAISEYQETQYF.

At least ten counts were recorded for this clonotype. This chain connects TRBV7-8 to TRBJ2-7, with D perhaps TRBD1 or TRBD2 (5 bases each). V was cut by 2 bases and J by 2 bases, with 13 bases left in between. CDR1 is SGHVS, CDR2 FQNEAQ, per germline. The CDR3 is 15 residues long. The CDR3 DNA follows: TGTGCCAGCAGCTTAACTACGGGGCCCCCCTACGAGCAGTACTTC. Its translation: CASSLTTGPPYEQYF.

This clonotype was seen many times. The chain recombines TRBV18 with TRBJ2-3, with a tentative D call TRBD2 (5 bases). Trimming took 2 bases from V and 2 from J, leaving 11 bases between them. The germline V gene has CDR1 KGHSH and CDR2 LQKENI. The CDR3 consists of 15 residues. The CDR3: CASSPRRIDTDTQYF. CDR3 sequence (DNA): TGTGCCAGCTCACCAAGGAGGATCGACACAGATACGCAGTATTTT.

This clonotype was seen repeatedly, ten times or more. The chain couples TRBV6-5 to TRBJ1-5, with a possible D match to TRBD1 (6 bases). In germline, CDR1 is MNHEY, CDR2 SVGAGI. The CDR3 has 14 residues. V lost 3 bases and J 4 bases, leaving 10 bases between the germline ends. The CDR3 bases are TGTGCCAGCAGTTATAACAGGGTTAATCAGCCCCAGCATTTT. It encodes CASSYNRVNQPQHF.

This clonotype was counted at least ten times. The gene calls are TRBV7-3 and TRBJ2-3; D remains unclear. The V gene's germline CDR1 is SGHTA and CDR2 FQGTGA. This CDR3 has 14 residues. V gave up 5 bases and J gave up 0 bases, with 9 bases separating them. The CDR3 region has the DNA TGTGCCAGCAGCCCCGGACGAAGCACAGATACGCAGTATTTT. Translated, it gives CASSPGRSTDTQYF. Together with reference TRBV7-3 and TRBJ2-3, the CDR3 gives the full variable domain: GAGVSQTPSNKVTEKGKYVELRCDPISGHTALYWYRQSLGQGPEFLIYFQGTGAADDSGLPNDRFFAVRPEGSVSTLKIQRTERGDSAVYLCASSPGRSTDTQYFGPGTRLTVL.

This clonotype was seen ten or more times. The chain employs TRBV18 and TRBJ1-2; D is possibly TRBD1 (5 bases). The germline V gene has CDR1 KGHSH and CDR2 LQKENI. Trimming left V 5 bases short and J 8 bases short, with 21 bases between. CDR3 size: 15 residues. CDR3 DNA sequence: TGTGCCAGCTCATTCCGTGATCAGGGCCGACGGGGCTACACCTTC. It encodes CASSFRDQGRRGYTF.

This clonotype was counted between two and nine times. V and J are TRBV7-9 and TRBJ2-7; tentative D call: TRBD2 (6 bases). V shed 1 base and J shed 3 bases, with 16 bases lying between them. CDR1 is SEHNR and CDR2 is FQNEAQ in the germline V gene (reference sequence). This CDR3 spans 16 amino acids. The DNA for the CDR3 is TGTGCCAGCAGCTTAGGGGAGAGGGGACTGAACTACGAGCAGTACTTC. It codes for CASSLGERGLNYEQYF.

This clonotype came up many times. This rearrangement joins TRBV7-2 to TRBJ1-2, with D maybe TRBD1 (5 bases). The CDR3 is made up of 16 amino acids. V dropped 4 bases and J dropped 2 bases, with 17 bases sitting between them. Germline V gene lookup returns CDR1 SGHTA and CDR2 FQGNSA. DNA for the CDR3: TGTGCCAGCAGCTCCCCGGGGCAGGGAATCAACTATGGCTACACCTTC. This codes for CASSSPGQGINYGYTF.

This clonotype has ten or more counts. The chain links TRBV12-3 or TRBV12-4 to TRBJ1-1; no clear D. This CDR3 is 15 amino acids long. Trimming stripped 3 bases from V and 0 bases from J, with 11 bases between. CDR3 region: CASSFRREMNTEAFF. The CDR3 nucleotides read TGTGCCAGCAGTTTTCGGCGGGAAATGAACACTGAAGCTTTCTTT.

In its sample, this clonotype was seen a few times. V usage is TRBV24-1 and J usage is TRBJ2-5, with 9 bases that match TRBD2. CDR3 length: 16 residues. The J segment lost 2 bases and the V segment lost 3 bases, leaving 6 bases of the junction unmatched. Germline V gene sequence: CDR1 KGHDR, CDR2 SFDVKD. Written as DNA, the CDR3 is TGTGCCACCAGTGATGCGCTAGCGGGGAAGCAAGAGACCCAGTACTTC. Its translation: CATSDALAGKQETQYF.

This clonotype was observed at least ten times. This chain joins TRBV4-1 and TRBJ2-2; D gene ambiguous. V was shortened by 0 bases and J by 12 bases, with 11 bases between the two germline ends. CDR1 is MGHRA, CDR2 YSYEKL, per germline. The CDR3 length is 13 residues. CDR3 protein: CASSQDLLRKLFF. In DNA, the CDR3 is TGCGCCAGCAGCCAAGACCTCCTACGGAAGCTGTTTTTT.

In its sample, this clonotype was seen many times. V gene TRBV27 combines with J gene TRBJ2-1; tentative D call: TRBD1 (5 bases). CDR1 and CDR2 from the germline V gene are MNHEY and SMNVEV (reference sequence). The CDR3 is 14 amino acids. V lost 3 bases and J 8 bases, leaving 14 bases between the germline ends. CDR3 coding DNA: TGTGCCAGCAGTTTGTCCAGGGTTGGTCATGAGCAGTTCTTC. Translation: CASSLSRVGHEQFF.

This clonotype was seen at least ten times. The CDR3 here is CASSSGLAVNTGELFF. In DNA, the CDR3 is TGTGCCAGCAGCTCGGGACTAGCGGTGAACACCGGGGAGCTGTTTTTT. The V call is TRBV5-4, the J call TRBJ2-2; 11 positions agree with TRBD2. Germline trimming cut 3 bases from V and 1 base from J; bases unmatched to any gene: 2. Germline V gives CDR1 SGHNT, CDR2 YYREEE (reference sequence). The CDR3 runs to 16 residues.

This clonotype has at least ten counts. The chain has TRBV25-1 and TRBJ1-2; maybe TRBD1 (5 bases). Trimming took off 5 bases at V and 4 bases at J, with 8 bases between the two ends. The germline V gene encodes CDR1 MGHDK and CDR2 SYGVNS. The CDR3 extends over 12 amino acids. Written as DNA, the CDR3 is TGTGCCAGCAGTTGGCAGGGCTATGGCTACACCTTC. It is translated as CASSWQGYGYTF.

This clonotype has a count of ten or more. The rearrangement joins TRBV5-1 to TRBJ1-5, with D maybe TRBD1 (6 bases). V lost 5 bases and J 5 bases, leaving 11 bases between the germline ends. Germline CDR1 and CDR2: SGHRS and YFSETQ. The CDR3 has 13 residues. The CDR3: CASRAGVDQPQHF. The CDR3 DNA sequence: TGCGCCAGCAGGGCAGGGGTGGATCAGCCCCAGCATTTT. Combining the CDR3 with reference TRBV5-1 and TRBJ1-5 gives the whole variable domain KAGVTQTPRYLIKTRGQQVTLSCSPISGHRSVSWYQQTPGQGLQFLFEYFSETQRNKGNFPGRFSGRQFSNSRSEMNVSTLELGDSALYLCASRAGVDQPQHFGDGTRLSIL.